One and the same sample provided the 9 T cell receptor beta chains below, sequenced in a study of shared T cell receptors in the human thymus. Profiled with immunoSEQ multiplex PCR; TCRdb holds only in-frame clones, not every one. This table holds about 400,000 clones, more than 85% found once. Sequencing was performed on thymocytes. Receptors were obtained from a human donor.

This clone was observed once. The V gene is TRBV4-3, the J gene TRBJ1-1; no firm D call. The germline gives CDR1 LGHNA, CDR2 YSLEER. This CDR3 is built from 16 residues. Deletions cut 1 base from V and 2 bases from J, with 14 bases between. The CDR3 nucleotides are TGCGCCAGCAGCCAAGTATTAGGGCGGCGCAACACTGAAGCTTTCTTT. Translation gives CASSQVLGRRNTEAFF.

The CDR3 here is CASSLGGRLAEGSSYNEQFF. In nucleotides, the CDR3 is TGTGCCAGCAGTTTAGGTGGGCGGCTAGCGGAAGGAAGCTCCTACAATGAGCAGTTCTTC. The chain uses TRBV27 and TRBJ2-1, with 7 bases identical to TRBD2. The CDR3 runs 20 residues. Germline V gene lookup returns CDR1 MNHEY and CDR2 SMNVEV (reference sequence). Trimming took 2 bases from V and 0 from J; bases not matched to a gene: 16.

The gene calls are TRBV6-5 and TRBJ2-1; 11 positions match TRBD2. Per germline, CDR1 MNHEY and CDR2 SVGAGI. J lost 10 bases, V lost 2 bases, and 7 bases had no gene match. CDR3 length: 15 residues. CDR3 sequence reads: CASSYRLAGGQEQFF. DNA of the CDR3: TGTGCCAGCAGTTACAGGCTAGCGGGAGGCCAAGAGCAGTTCTTC.

This clone has a handful of counts. The sample has other DNA sequences that encode this CDR3 too. This chain connects TRBV7-9 to TRBJ2-1, with 7 bases lining up with TRBD2. The junction had 1 base not matched to a gene; V was cut back by 2 bases and J by 0 bases. The CDR3 length is 15 residues. Per germline, CDR1 SEHNR and CDR2 FQNEAQ (reference sequence). The DNA of the CDR3 is TGTGCCAGCAGCTTATTAGCGGGCTCCTACAATGAGCAGTTCTTC. Translation gives CASSLLAGSYNEQFF.

This clone was detected once. The chain links TRBV29-1 to TRBJ1-2; D is possibly TRBD1 (6 bases). Trimming removed 1 base at V and 4 bases at J, with 22 bases between. This CDR3 has 17 residues. CDR1 and CDR2 from the germline V gene are SQVTM and ANQGSEA. The CDR3 DNA sequence: TGCAGCGTTGAAGGAGAGGAATTCCGGGACAAGGGCTATGGCTACACCTTC. Amino acids: CSVEGEEFRDKGYGYTF.

The V gene is TRBV6-6, the J gene TRBJ1-5; tentatively, D is TRBD1 (6 bases). Trimming left V 0 bases short and J 14 bases short, with 20 bases between. The CDR3 loop spans 15 amino acids. Germline CDR1 reads MNHNY; CDR2 reads SVGAGI (reference sequence). CDR3 DNA: TGTGCCAGCAGTTACTCGATATTGTGTCGGCACAGGGAGCATTTT. This codes for CASSYSILCRHREHF.

The J gene is TRBJ2-3, the V gene TRBV28; 10 nucleotides align to TRBD2. Trimming removed 4 bases from V and 6 bases from J; junction bases left unmatched: 7. Per germline, CDR1 MDHEN and CDR2 SYDVKM. The CDR3 runs 15 residues. The CDR3 DNA is TGTGCCAGCAGTTCTAGCGGGAGTTCCATGGATACGCAGTATTTT. This gives the protein CASSSSGSSMDTQYF.

The chain employs TRBV19 and TRBJ2-7, with D possibly matching TRBD2 (5 bases). With 3 bases removed from V and 3 bases from J, the gap between germline ends came to 12 bases. CDR3 size: 14 residues. Germline loops: CDR1 LNHDA, CDR2 SQIVND (reference sequence). In nucleotides, the CDR3 is TGTGCCAGTAGTATTGGAACGGGGAGCTACGAGCAGTACTTC. Protein: CASSIGTGSYEQYF.

The CDR3: CASSQDPLLLAKNIQYF. CDR3 bases: TGCGCCAGCAGCCAAGATCCTCTCTTGTTAGCCAAAAACATTCAGTACTTC. The chain employs TRBV4-1 and TRBJ2-4; D is ambiguous. Trimming removed 0 bases at V and 0 bases at J, with 12 bases between. CDR1 MGHRA and CDR2 YSYEKL come from the germline V gene. CDR3 length: 17 residues.